This T cell receptor (beta chain) came from a study of blood T cell repertoires in COVID-19. Study details: Material from acute and convalescent COVID-19 was sourced from the United States, Italy and Spain. In each case, the material was cDNA or gDNA derived from T cells, B-cell-depleted T cells, or PBMCs.

Under the authors' procedure: Counts of nucleated cells, estimated from reference gene primer amplification, were obtained. The method was immunoSEQ multiplex PCR; TCRdb's version includes in-frame clones alone and lacks a portion of them. That table is the source of V, J and clone size, and D and trimming were worked out from the DNA. The repertoire holds roughly 250,000 clones, about 86% seen once, with 15% to 18% in the top ten. This CDR3 region has 14 residues. The germline V gene has CDR1 SGHRS and CDR2 YFSETQ. V was clipped by 4 bases and J by 8 bases, with 13 bases between them. The Seattle patients joined while their infection was active and were tracked longitudinally afterward.

The receptor's source is a person aged 65-85 years with COVID-19, enrolled during active disease. Sample: peripheral blood. This chain connects TRBV5-1 to TRBJ1-6, with TRBD1 as a possible D gene (6 bases). The CDR3 spells CASSPLQGDSPLHF. The CDR3 nucleotides are TGCGCCAGCAGCCCGCTACAGGGCGATTCACCCCTCCACTTT.